The clone carrying this T cell receptor (beta chain) was seen many times. Its target is unknown. The data originate from a study of early T cells in non-severe SARS-CoV-2 infection. For the study at large: Bulk RNA taken from unsorted whole blood was sequenced, leaving chains unpaired.

Individual cDNA molecules each received unique molecular identifiers attached to them. TCRdb re-analysed the 5' RACE reads in MiXCR, keeping a single row per CDR3 protein. In the table there are over 50,000 distinct CDR3 sequences, around 12% of which are singletons. Germline CDR1 reads SGHTA; CDR2 reads FQGTGA. The ends lost 5 bases at V and 3 bases at J; junction bases unmatched: 9. The CDR3 is 17 amino acids. Study findings and constraints: Missing private and CD4 specificities, VDJdb matching favored anti-spike CD8 responses.

The receptor's source is an adult who was a healthcare worker with PCR-confirmed SARS-CoV-2 infection or an uninfected control (not recorded which). The chain carries TRBV7-3 and TRBJ2-3; TRBD2 aligns across 12 bases. The sample taken for sequencing was whole blood. The CDR3 nucleotides are TGTGCCAGCAGCCTCCCCCCGACTAGCGGGGGAACAGATACGCAGTATTTT. Amino acid sequence: CASSLPPTSGGTDTQYF.